Given below is one TCR beta chain in context. Its antigen is unknown. The source of the sample is a study of T cell clonotyping in hematopoietic cell transplantation. Turning to the study itself: Recipients' pretransplant samples followed cytoreduction.

Whole-study results and caveats: Recipient TCR diversity dropped after transplant; expanded clonotypes rose from day 30 to 180. Few recipient clonotypes overlapped donors; over 95% were de novo at given depth.

Germline trimming cut 2 bases from V and 4 bases from J; bases unmatched to any gene: 17. CDR1 and CDR2 (germline): SGHNT, YYREEE (reference sequence). The CDR3 totals 19 residues. Time point reported: recipient sample about 28 days before transplant, after cytoreduction. Generated by immunoSEQ multiplex PCR, the TCRdb table keeps only in-frame clones and is missing some. This table holds tens of thousands of clones, 96% found once. The rearrangement uses TRBV5-4 and TRBJ2-1; TRBD2 agrees at 8 bases. Sequencing used peripheral blood mononuclear cells, obtained before stem cell transplant. This clonotype originated in a woman in her forties or fifties with acute myeloid leukemia. Some clones in this sample may be carry-over from other donors' samples. CDR3 DNA sequence: TGTGCCAGCAGCTTAGGGCCAAACCCCGTGGCGGGGGGTTACAATGAGCAGTTCTTC. Protein sequence: CASSLGPNPVAGGYNEQFF.